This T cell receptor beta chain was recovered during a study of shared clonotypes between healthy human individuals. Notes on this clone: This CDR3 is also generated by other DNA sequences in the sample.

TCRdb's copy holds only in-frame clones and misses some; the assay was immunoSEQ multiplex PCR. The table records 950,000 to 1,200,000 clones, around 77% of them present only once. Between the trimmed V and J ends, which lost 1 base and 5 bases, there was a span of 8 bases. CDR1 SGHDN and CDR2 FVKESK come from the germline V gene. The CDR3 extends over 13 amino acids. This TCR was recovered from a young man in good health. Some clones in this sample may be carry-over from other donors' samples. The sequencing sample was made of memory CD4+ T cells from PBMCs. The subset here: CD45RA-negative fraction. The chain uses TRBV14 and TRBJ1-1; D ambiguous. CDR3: CASSQVGRTEAFF. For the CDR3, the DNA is TGTGCCAGCAGCCAAGTGGGGAGAACTGAAGCTTTCTTT.